These T cell receptor beta chains were read from a single sample in a study of cytomegalovirus exposure and HLA in healthy donors. The table came from immunoSEQ multiplex PCR; TCRdb's copy has only in-frame clones and leaves some out. The sample lists under 200,000 clones, about 75% occurring once. The specimen was PBMCs. These TCRs come from a woman aged 45-59 years in good health and CMV-seropositive. Both conserved end residues are part of each CDR3. Fields, in order: J gene, V gene, D gene, clone size, CDR3 protein, CDR3 DNA. The D gene is left open where the match is weak. Size is omitted from some rows. Given values are once, few, many or a class for expanded clones.

>TRBJ2-5|TRBV5-4|NA|NA
CASSLAGAGGETQYF
TGTGCCAGCAGCTTGGCAGGGGCGGGCGGAGAGACCCAGTACTTC
>TRBJ2-1|TRBV2|TRBD1|NA
CASGTGAVGDEQFF
TGTGCCAGTGGGACAGGGGCGGTGGGTGATGAGCAGTTCTTC
>TRBJ2-3|TRBV5-1|TRBD2|NA
CASSLAGLALDTQYF
TGCGCCAGCAGCTTGGCGGGACTAGCTTTAGATACGCAGTATTTT
>TRBJ2-5|TRBV5-1|TRBD1|NA
CASSSGQGVEETQYF
TGCGCCAGCAGCTCAGGACAGGGAGTAGAGGAGACCCAGTACTTC
>TRBJ1-6|TRBV6-1|NA|NA
CASTLGGGHSPLHF
TGTGCCAGCACCCTAGGGGGGGGGCATTCACCCCTCCACTTT
>TRBJ2-3|TRBV9|NA|NA
CASSPGGQPTQYF
TGTGCCAGCAGCCCCGGGGGACAGCCGACGCAGTATTTT
>TRBJ1-2|TRBV5-1|NA|NA
CASSLAPGSNYGYTF
TGCGCCAGCAGCTTGGCCCCGGGGTCTAACTATGGCTACACCTTC
>TRBJ2-7|TRBV5-6|NA|NA
CASSFSSVSYEQYF
TGTGCCAGCAGCTTTTCTAGCGTTTCCTACGAGCAGTACTTC
>TRBJ2-5|TRBV9|TRBD1|few
CASAGTGVEEQYF
TGTGCCAGCGCAGGGACAGGGGTTGAGGAGCAGTACTTC
>TRBJ1-6|TRBV18|TRBD1|NA
CASSLQGAGYNSPLHF
TGTGCCAGCTCCCTACAGGGGGCTGGGTATAATTCACCCCTCCACTTT
>TRBJ2-7|TRBV6-5|TRBD2|few
CASSSLGSGGSYEQYF
TGTGCCAGCAGTTCCCTAGGTAGCGGGGGCTCCTACGAGCAGTACTTC
>TRBJ1-1|TRBV27|NA|NA
CASRGGGARAFF
TGTGCCAGCAGGGGCGGGGGCGCGAGAGCTTTCTTT
>TRBJ2-7|TRBV11-2|TRBD1|many
CASSPNRGQYEQYF
TGTGCCAGCAGCCCTAACAGGGGGCAATACGAGCAGTACTTC
>TRBJ1-1|TRBV5-1|TRBD1|few
CASSTQTGLNTEAFF
TGCGCCAGCAGCACACAGACAGGGTTGAACACTGAAGCTTTCTTT
>TRBJ1-4|TRBV6-5|TRBD1|few
CASSLDRGREKLFF
TGTGCCAGCAGTTTGGACAGGGGAAGGGAAAAACTGTTTTTT
>TRBJ2-5|TRBV15|NA|few
CATSRTQGWETQYF
TGTGCCACCAGCAGAACCCAGGGGTGGGAGACCCAGTACTTC
>TRBJ1-1|TRBV6-6|NA|NA
CASSYVHYVDTEAFF
TGTGCCAGCAGTTACGTACATTATGTCGACACTGAAGCTTTCTTT
>TRBJ1-1|TRBV2|TRBD1|NA
CASRRGQREAFF
TGTGCCAGCAGAAGGGGACAGCGTGAAGCTTTCTTT
>TRBJ1-2|TRBV19|TRBD1|NA
CASSTKETGIVYGYTF
TGTGCCAGTAGTACGAAGGAGACAGGGATCGTCTATGGCTACACCTTC
>TRBJ2-5|TRBV7-6|NA|NA
CASSLASRGQETQYF
TGTGCCAGCAGCTTAGCTTCCCGGGGGCAAGAGACCCAGTACTTC
>TRBJ2-7|TRBV6-1|TRBD1|once
CASSAATGDFYEQYF
TGTGCCAGCAGTGCGGCGACAGGGGATTTCTACGAGCAGTACTTC
>TRBJ2-7|TRBV6-1|TRBD1|NA
CASSDGTVNFSYEQYF
TGTGCCAGCAGTGATGGGACAGTTAATTTCTCCTACGAGCAGTACTTC
>TRBJ1-5|TRBV10-3|NA|once
CATAPEGSNQPQHF
TGTGCCACAGCACCGGAGGGGAGCAATCAGCCCCAGCATTTT
>TRBJ2-6|TRBV6-5|NA|NA
CASSYQFSGANVLTF
TGTGCCAGCAGTTATCAGTTCTCTGGGGCCAACGTCCTGACTTTC
>TRBJ1-1|TRBV10-3|NA|NA
CAIKDTYTEAFF
TGTGCCATCAAAGACACCTACACTGAAGCTTTCTTT
>TRBJ2-2|TRBV2|NA|few
CASSEVRTKNTGELFF
TGTGCCAGCAGTGAAGTGAGGACAAAGAACACCGGGGAGCTGTTTTTT
>TRBJ1-1|TRBV2|TRBD1|NA
CACFRDRGSNTEAFF
TGTGCCTGCTTCCGGGACAGGGGATCCAACACTGAAGCTTTCTTT
>TRBJ2-3|TRBV19|NA|NA
CASSMGPRSTDTQYF
TGTGCCAGTAGTATGGGGCCCCGAAGCACAGATACGCAGTATTTT
>TRBJ1-2|TRBV7-9|NA|NA
CASSSPVQGPTYGYTF
TGTGCCAGCAGCTCTCCTGTGCAGGGTCCGACCTATGGCTACACCTTC